Sequencing of this T cell receptor (beta chain) was carried out in a study of shared clonotypes between healthy human individuals. Caucasian adults living in Nashville, Tennessee, provided all samples. The unsorted samples had some 90 million PBMCs used for genomic DNA. Assay runs were performed at deep level. Replicate PCRs run on unsorted PBMC used around 0.3 ug DNA, which was approximately 29,000 T cell genomes. Generated by immunoSEQ multiplex PCR, the TCRdb table keeps only in-frame clones and is missing some. The sample lists approximately 510,000 clones; about four fifths were seen once. The sequenced sample consisted of PBMCs. This sequence was found in a woman between 40 and 55 years old in good health. Some clones in this sample may be carry-over from other donors' samples.

CDR3 region: CALQGASDRHGYTF. CDR3 nucleotide sequence: TGTGCCCTACAGGGCGCGAGCGACAGGCATGGCTACACCTTC. V usage is TRBV28 and J usage is TRBJ1-2; D perhaps matches TRBD1 (6 bases). V was trimmed by 11 bases and J by 6 bases, leaving 22 bases between them. The CDR3 is 14 amino acids. Germline V gene sequence: CDR1 MDHEN, CDR2 SYDVKM.